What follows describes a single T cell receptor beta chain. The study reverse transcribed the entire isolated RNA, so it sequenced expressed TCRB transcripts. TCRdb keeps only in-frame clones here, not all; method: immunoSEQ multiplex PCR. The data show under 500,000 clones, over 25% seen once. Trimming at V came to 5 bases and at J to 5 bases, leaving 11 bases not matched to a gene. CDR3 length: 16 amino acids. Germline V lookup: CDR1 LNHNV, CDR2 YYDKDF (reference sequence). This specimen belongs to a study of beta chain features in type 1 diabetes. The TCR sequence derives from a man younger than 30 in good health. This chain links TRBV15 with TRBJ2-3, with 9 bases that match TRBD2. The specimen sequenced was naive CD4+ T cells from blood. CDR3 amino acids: CATSLSRGTSQDTQYF. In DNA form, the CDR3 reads TGTGCCACCAGCCTTTCGAGGGGGACTAGCCAAGATACGCAGTATTTT.